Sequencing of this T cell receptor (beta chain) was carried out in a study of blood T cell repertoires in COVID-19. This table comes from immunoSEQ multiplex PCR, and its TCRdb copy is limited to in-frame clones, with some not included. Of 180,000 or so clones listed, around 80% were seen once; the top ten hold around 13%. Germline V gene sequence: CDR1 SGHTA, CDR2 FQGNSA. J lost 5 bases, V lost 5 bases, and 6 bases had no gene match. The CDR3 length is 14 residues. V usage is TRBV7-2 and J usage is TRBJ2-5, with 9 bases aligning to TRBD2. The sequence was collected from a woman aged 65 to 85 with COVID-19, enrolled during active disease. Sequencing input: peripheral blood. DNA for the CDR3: TGTGCCAGCAGCGCGGGACTAGCTCTGGAGACCCAGTACTTC. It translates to CASSAGLALETQYF.